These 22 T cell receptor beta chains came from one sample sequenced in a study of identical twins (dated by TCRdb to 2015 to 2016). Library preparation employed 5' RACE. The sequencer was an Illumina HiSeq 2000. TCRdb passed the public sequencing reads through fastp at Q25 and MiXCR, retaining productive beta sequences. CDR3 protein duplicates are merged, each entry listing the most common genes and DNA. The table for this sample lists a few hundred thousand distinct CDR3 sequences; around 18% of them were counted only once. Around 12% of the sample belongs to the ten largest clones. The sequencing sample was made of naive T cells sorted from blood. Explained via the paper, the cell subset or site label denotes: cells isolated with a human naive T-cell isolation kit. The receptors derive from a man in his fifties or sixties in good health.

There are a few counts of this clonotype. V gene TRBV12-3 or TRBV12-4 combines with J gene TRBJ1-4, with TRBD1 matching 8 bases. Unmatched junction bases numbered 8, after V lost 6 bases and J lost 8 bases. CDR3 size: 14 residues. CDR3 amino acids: CASSRTGLVEKLFF. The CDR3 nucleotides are TGTGCCAGCAGCAGGACAGGGTTGGTGGAAAAACTGTTTTTT.

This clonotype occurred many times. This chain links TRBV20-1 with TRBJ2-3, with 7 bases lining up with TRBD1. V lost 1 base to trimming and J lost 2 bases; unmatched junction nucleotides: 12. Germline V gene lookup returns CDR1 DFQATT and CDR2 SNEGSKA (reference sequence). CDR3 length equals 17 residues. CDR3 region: CSARAAGTAYYTDTQYF. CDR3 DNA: TGCAGTGCTAGAGCCGCTGGGACAGCTTACTACACAGATACGCAGTATTTT.

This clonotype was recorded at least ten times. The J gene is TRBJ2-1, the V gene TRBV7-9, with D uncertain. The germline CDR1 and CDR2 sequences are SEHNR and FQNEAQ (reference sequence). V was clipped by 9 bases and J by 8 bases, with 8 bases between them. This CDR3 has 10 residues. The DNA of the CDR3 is TGTGCCAGTTCAGGCGATGAGCAGTTCTTC. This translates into CASSGDEQFF.

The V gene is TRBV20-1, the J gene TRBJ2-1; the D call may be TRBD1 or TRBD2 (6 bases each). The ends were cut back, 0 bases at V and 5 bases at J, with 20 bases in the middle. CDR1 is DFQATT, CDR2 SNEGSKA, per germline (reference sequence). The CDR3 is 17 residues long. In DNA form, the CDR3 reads TGCAGTGCTAGAGAGAGGGGGGCGACGGGCTGGGACAATGAGCAGTTCTTC. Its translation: CSARERGATGWDNEQFF.

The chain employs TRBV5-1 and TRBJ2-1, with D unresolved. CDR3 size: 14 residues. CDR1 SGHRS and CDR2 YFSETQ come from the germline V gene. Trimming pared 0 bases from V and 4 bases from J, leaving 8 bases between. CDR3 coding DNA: TGCGCCAGCAGCTTGGAGGCCAGTTACAATGAGCAGTTCTTC. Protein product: CASSLEASYNEQFF.

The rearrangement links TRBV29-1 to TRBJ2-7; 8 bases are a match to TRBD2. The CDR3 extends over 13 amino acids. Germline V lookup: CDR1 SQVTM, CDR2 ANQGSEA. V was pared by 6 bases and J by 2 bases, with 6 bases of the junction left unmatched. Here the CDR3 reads CSVSLADAYEQYF. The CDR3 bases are TGCAGCGTGTCACTAGCGGATGCCTACGAGCAGTACTTC.

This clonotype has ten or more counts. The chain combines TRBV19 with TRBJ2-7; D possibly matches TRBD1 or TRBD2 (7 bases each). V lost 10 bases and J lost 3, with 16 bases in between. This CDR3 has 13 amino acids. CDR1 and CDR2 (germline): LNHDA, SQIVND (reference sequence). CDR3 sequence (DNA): TGTGCCAACCGACAGGGAGGGTACTACGAGCAGTACTTC. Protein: CANRQGGYYEQYF.

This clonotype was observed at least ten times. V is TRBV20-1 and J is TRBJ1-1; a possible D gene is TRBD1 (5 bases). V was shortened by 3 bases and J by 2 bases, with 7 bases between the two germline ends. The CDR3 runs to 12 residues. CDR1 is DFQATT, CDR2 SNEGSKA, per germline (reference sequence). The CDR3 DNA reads TGCAGTGCTAGTAGGGGCAACACTGAAGCTTTCTTT. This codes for CSASRGNTEAFF.

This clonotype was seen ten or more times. This CDR3 reads CASSQEIAREQFF. CDR3 bases: TGCGCCAGCAGCCAAGAAATAGCACGTGAGCAGTTCTTC. V usage is TRBV4-3 and J usage is TRBJ2-1; D not certain. V was shortened by 0 bases and J by 9 bases, with 9 bases between the two germline ends. There are 13 residues in the CDR3. CDR1 is LGHNA, CDR2 YSLEER, per germline.

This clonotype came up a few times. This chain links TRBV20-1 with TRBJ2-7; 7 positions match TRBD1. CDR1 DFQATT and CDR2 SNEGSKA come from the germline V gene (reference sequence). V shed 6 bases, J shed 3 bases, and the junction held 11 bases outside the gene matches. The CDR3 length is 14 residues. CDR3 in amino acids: CSAKRQGPLYEQYF. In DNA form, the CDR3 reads TGCAGTGCAAAGAGACAGGGTCCACTCTACGAGCAGTACTTC.

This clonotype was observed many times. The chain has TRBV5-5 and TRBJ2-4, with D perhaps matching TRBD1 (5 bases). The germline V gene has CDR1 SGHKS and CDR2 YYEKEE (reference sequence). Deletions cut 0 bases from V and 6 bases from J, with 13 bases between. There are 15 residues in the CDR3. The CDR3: CASSLEGVGGNIQYF. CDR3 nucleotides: TGTGCCAGCAGCTTGGAAGGGGTCGGTGGAAACATTCAGTACTTC.

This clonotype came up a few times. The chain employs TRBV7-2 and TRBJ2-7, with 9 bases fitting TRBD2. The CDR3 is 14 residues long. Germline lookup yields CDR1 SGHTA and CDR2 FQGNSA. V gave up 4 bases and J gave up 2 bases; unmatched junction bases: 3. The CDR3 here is CASSSGGRAYEQYF. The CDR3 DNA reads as TGTGCCAGCAGCTCTGGCGGGAGGGCCTACGAGCAGTACTTC.

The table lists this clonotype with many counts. CDR3: CASSLTGQGGEQYF. The CDR3 bases are TGTGCCAGCAGCTTAACGGGACAGGGGGGCGAGCAGTACTTC. The chain combines TRBV7-3 with TRBJ2-7, with 11 nucleotides matching TRBD1. The V segment lost 0 bases and the J segment 6 bases; nucleotides outside the gene matches: 1. Germline values: CDR1 SGHTA, CDR2 FQGTGA. There are 14 residues in the CDR3.

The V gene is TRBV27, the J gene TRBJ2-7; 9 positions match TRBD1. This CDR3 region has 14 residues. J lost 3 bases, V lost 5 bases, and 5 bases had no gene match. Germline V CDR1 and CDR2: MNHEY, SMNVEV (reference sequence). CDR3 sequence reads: CASSMGQGLYEQYF. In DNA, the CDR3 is TGTGCCAGCAGTATGGGACAGGGTCTCTACGAGCAGTACTTC.

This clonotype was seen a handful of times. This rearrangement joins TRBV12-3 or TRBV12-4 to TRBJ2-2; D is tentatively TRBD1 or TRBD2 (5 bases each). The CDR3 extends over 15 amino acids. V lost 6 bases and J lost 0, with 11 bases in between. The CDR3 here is CASRPGTSNTGELFF. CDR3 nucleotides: TGTGCCAGCAGACCCGGGACCTCGAACACCGGGGAGCTGTTTTTT.

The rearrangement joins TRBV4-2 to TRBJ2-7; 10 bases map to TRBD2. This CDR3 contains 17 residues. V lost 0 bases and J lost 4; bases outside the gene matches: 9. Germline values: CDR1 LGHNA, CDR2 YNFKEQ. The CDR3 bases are TGTGCCAGCAGCCAAGAATCCCTACTAGCGGGGTATTACGAGCAGTACTTC. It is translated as CASSQESLLAGYYEQYF.

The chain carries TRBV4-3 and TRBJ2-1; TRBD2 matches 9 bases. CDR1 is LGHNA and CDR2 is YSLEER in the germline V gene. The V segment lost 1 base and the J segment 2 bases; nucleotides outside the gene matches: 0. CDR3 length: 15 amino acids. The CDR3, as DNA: TGCGCCAGCAGCCAAGGGACTAGCGCCTACAATGAGCAGTTCTTC. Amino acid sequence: CASSQGTSAYNEQFF.

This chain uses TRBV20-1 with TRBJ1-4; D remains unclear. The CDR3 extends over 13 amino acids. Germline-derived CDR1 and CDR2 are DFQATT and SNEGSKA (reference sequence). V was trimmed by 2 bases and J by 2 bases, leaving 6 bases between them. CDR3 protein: CSARRGTNEKLFF. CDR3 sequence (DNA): TGCAGTGCTAGAAGAGGGACTAATGAAAAACTGTTTTTT.

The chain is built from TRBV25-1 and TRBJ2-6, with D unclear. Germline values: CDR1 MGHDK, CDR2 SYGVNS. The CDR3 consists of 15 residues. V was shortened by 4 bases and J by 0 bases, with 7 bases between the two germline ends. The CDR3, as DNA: TGTGCCAGCAGTGCCCTTTCCTCTGGGGCCAACGTCCTGACTTTC. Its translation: CASSALSSGANVLTF.

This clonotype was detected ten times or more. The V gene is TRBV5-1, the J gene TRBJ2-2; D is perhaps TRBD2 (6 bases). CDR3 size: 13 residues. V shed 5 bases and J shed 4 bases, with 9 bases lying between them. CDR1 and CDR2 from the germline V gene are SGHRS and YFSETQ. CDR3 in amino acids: CASRLAGTGELFF. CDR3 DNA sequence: TGCGCCAGCAGACTAGCTGGCACCGGGGAGCTGTTTTTT.

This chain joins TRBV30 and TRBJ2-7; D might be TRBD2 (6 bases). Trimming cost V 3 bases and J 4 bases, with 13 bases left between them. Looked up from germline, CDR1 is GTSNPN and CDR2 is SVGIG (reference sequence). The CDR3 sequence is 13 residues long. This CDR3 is CAWSPGRDYEQYF. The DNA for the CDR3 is TGTGCCTGGAGCCCTGGGCGGGATTACGAGCAGTACTTC.

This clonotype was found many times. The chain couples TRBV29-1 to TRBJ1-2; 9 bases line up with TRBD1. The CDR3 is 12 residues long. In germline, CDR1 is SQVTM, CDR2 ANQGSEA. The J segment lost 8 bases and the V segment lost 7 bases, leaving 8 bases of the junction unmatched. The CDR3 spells CSAGTGTTGYTF. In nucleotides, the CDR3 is TGCAGCGCCGGGACAGGGACGACCGGCTACACCTTC.